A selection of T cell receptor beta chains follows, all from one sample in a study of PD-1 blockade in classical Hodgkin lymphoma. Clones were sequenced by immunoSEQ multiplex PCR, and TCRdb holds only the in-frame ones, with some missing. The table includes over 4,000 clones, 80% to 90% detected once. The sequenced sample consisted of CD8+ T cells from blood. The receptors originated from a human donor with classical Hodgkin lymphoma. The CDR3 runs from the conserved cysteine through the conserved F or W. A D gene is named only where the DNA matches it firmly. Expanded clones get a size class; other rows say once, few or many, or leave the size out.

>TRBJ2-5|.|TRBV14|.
TGTGCCAGCAGCAAAAGCGTGGAAGGAGCGGAGACCCAGTACTTC
CASSKSVEGAETQYF
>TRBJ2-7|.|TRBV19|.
TGTGCCAGTAGTACCGCAGCGGACTTGACCTACGAGCAGTACTTC
CASSTAADLTYEQYF
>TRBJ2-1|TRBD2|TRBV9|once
TGTGCCAGCAGCGTCTCTTTAGCGGGAGAGGGTCGGAATGAGCAGTTCTTC
CASSVSLAGEGRNEQFF
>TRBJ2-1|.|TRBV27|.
TGTGCCAGCAGTTTCGGTGGAAGGAGAGACAATGAGCAGTTCTTC
CASSFGGRRDNEQFF
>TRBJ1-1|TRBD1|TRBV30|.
TGTGCCTGGAGTGTACCGGACAGGATGAACACTGAAGCTTTCTTT
CAWSVPDRMNTEAFF
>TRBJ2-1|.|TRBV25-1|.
TGTGCCAGCAGTGATTCGGGTTGGGGTGAGCAGTTCTTC
CASSDSGWGEQFF
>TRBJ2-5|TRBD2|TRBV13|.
TGTGCCAGCAGCCTAGTGGCGGGAGGGCGGGAGACCCAGTACTTC
CASSLVAGGRETQYF
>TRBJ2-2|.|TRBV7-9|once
TGTGCCAGCAGACCTACAGGGCCCGGGGGGGAGCTGTTTTTT
CASRPTGPGGELFF
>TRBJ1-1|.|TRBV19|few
TGTGCCAGTAGTATATCCCTGAACACTGAAGCTTTCTTT
CASSISLNTEAFF
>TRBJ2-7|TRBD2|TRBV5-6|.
TGTGCCAGCAGCCGCGGGGCGGGGGGCCTCTACGAGCAGTACTTC
CASSRGAGGLYEQYF
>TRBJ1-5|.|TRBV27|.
TGTGCCAGCAGGATAACCGGGGGGCTAGGCGAGCCCCAGCATTTT
CASRITGGLGEPQHF
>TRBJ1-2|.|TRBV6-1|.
TGTGCCAGCAGTGAGGGAGTTGTTGGCTACACCTTC
CASSEGVVGYTF
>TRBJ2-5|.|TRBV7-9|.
TGTGCCAGCAGCTCCCCGGGGTTCCAAGAGACCCAGTACTTC
CASSSPGFQETQYF
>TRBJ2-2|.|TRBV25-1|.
TGTGCCAGCAGTGAATTGCGGGGCGGGGAGCTGTTTTTT
CASSELRGGELFF
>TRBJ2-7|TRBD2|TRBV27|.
TGTGCCAGCAGGTCTAGCGGGAGCGACGAGCAGTACTTC
CASRSSGSDEQYF
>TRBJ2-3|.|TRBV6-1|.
TGTGCCAGCAATCGACGGTCTAGCACAGATACGCAGTATTTT
CASNRRSSTDTQYF
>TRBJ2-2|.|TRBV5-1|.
TGCGCCAGCAGCTTGTCACGGGCTAAAGCGAACACCGGGGAGCTGTTTTTT
CASSLSRAKANTGELFF
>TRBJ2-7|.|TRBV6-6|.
TGTGCCAGCAGAGGGGACACTTCCTACGAGCAGTACTTC
CASRGDTSYEQYF
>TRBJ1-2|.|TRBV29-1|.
TGCAGCGTTCCCAGGCGGGAGGGCTACACCTTC
CSVPRREGYTF
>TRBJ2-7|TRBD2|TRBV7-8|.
TGTGCCAGCAGTCCTAGCGGGACCTACGAGCAGTACTTC
CASSPSGTYEQYF
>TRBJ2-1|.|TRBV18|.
TGTGCCAGCTCACATGCCTCCTCCTACAATGAGCAGTTCTTC
CASSHASSYNEQFF
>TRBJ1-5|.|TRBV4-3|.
TGCGCCAGCAGCCAAGATAAAAGGTGGAGTCAGCCCCAGCATTTT
CASSQDKRWSQPQHF
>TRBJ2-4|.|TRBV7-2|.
TGTGCCAGCAGCCCCTCGGTACTGGCCAAAAACATTCAGTACTTC
CASSPSVLAKNIQYF
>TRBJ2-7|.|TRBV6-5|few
TGTGCCAGCAGAGCAGGGGCTGACGAGCAGTACTTC
CASRAGADEQYF
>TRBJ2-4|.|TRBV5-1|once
TGCGCCAGCAGCTTGATTAACGATCCGGGACCAAACATTCAGTACTTC
CASSLINDPGPNIQYF
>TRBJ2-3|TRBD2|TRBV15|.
TGTGCCACCAGCACACGACTAGCGGGAGGAGATACGCAGTATTTT
CATSTRLAGGDTQYF
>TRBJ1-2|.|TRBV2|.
TGTGCCAGCAGTGAGAGGCAAGCAAGGGATGGCTACACCTTC
CASSERQARDGYTF
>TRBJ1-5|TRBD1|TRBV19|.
TGTGCCAGTGACCGGGACAGTTACTTTAGCAATCAGCCCCAGCATTTT
CASDRDSYFSNQPQHF
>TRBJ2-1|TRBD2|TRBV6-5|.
TGTGCCAGCAGTTACCAGGGACTAGCAGGGGAGCAGTTCTTC
CASSYQGLAGEQFF
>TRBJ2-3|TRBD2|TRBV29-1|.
TGCAGCGCCGGGACTAGCGGGGGAGACACAGATACGCAGTATTTT
CSAGTSGGDTDTQYF
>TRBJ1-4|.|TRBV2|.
TGTGCCAGCAGTGACAGGGGTTTGGGTGAAAAACTGTTTTTT
CASSDRGLGEKLFF
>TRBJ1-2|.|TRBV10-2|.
TGCGCCAGCAGTGAGCCGCGTGGGGGGAACAACTATGGCTACACCTTC
CASSEPRGGNNYGYTF
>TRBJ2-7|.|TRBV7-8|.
TGTGCCAGCAGCGCTCAGGGATCCGAGCAGTACTTC
CASSAQGSEQYF
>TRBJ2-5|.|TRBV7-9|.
TGTGCCAGCAGCTTTGGAGGGCCACAAGAGACCCAGTACTTC
CASSFGGPQETQYF
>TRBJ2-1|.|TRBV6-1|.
TGTGCCAGCAGTGCCCGAGGACCGCCCCACAGGAATGAGCAGTTCTTC
CASSARGPPHRNEQFF
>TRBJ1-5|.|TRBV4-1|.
TGCGCCAGCAGCCAAGAGCTCATACACGCGAGCCAGCCCCAGCATTTT
CASSQELIHASQPQHF
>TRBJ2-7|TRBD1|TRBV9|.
TGTGCCAGCAGCCCAGGACAGGATCCCTACGAGCAGTACTTC
CASSPGQDPYEQYF
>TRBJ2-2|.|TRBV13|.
TGTGCCAGCAGCGAGGGTCTAAACACCGGGGAGCTGTTTTTT
CASSEGLNTGELFF
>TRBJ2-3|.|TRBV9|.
TGTGCCAGCAGCGGGAGTGTTCCAGATACGCAGTATTTT
CASSGSVPDTQYF
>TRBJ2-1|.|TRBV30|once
TGTGCCTGGAGTGAAGGGAACAATGAGCAGTTCTTC
CAWSEGNNEQFF
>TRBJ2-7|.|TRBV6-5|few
TGTGCCAGCAGTTACTTGAGGGGCTACGAGCAGTACTTC
CASSYLRGYEQYF
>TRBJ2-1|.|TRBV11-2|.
TGTGCCAGCAGCGCCCGGCCCGGCAATGAGCAGTTCTTC
CASSARPGNEQFF
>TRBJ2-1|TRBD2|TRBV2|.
TGTGCCAGAGCCCTAGCGGGGGCATACAATGAGCAGTTCTTC
CARALAGAYNEQFF
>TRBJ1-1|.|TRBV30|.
TGTGCCTGGAACGCAGATCAGGGTAGGAGCACTGAAGCTTTCTTT
CAWNADQGRSTEAFF
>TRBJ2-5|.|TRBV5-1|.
TGCGCCAGCAGCTTGGCAGGGGCGCGGGAGACCCAGTACTTC
CASSLAGARETQYF
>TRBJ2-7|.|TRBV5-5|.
TGTGCCAGCAGCTTACTACGGGGTGCCTACGAGCAGTACTTC
CASSLLRGAYEQYF
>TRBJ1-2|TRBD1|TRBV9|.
TGTGCCAGCACGTCAGGGGGGCGCGCCACCGATGGCTACACCTTC
CASTSGGRATDGYTF
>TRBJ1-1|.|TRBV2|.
TGTGCCAGCAGGAGAGGGGTGAACACTGAAGCTTTCTTT
CASRRGVNTEAFF
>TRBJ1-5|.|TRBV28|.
TGTGCCAGCACCTGGACAGCGAGCAATCAGCCCCAGCATTTT
CASTWTASNQPQHF
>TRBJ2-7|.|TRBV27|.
TGTGCCAGCAGTTATGGGAGGACCTACGAACAGTACTTC
CASSYGRTYEQYF
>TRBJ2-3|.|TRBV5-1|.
TGCGCCAGCAGCTTGGAGGCAGGGCGTACAGATACGCAGTATTTT
CASSLEAGRTDTQYF
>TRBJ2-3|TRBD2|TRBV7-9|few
TGTGCCAGCAGCGAAGCAGGGACTACCACAGATACGCAGTATTTT
CASSEAGTTTDTQYF
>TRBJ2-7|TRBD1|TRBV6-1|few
TGTGCCAGCAGTAGCCGGACAGGGCGATACGAGCAGTACTTC
CASSSRTGRYEQYF
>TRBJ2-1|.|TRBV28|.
TGTGCCTGTAGGGGGGGGACCAGCTCCTACAATGAGCAGTTCTTC
CACRGGTSSYNEQFF
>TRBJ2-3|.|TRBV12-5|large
TGTGCTAGTTTGTACCGAGCGGGCACAGATACGCAGTATTTT
CASLYRAGTDTQYF
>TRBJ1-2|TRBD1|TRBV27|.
TGTGCCAGCAGTTGGGGGACAGGCAATGGCTACACCTTC
CASSWGTGNGYTF